These 10 T cell receptor beta chains were all obtained from the same sample, sequenced in a study of blood T cell repertoires in COVID-19 (dated by TCRdb to 2018 to 2021). Libraries came from the immunoSEQ multiplex PCR assay. The table comes from immuneACCESS by way of TCRdb, which keeps in-frame sequences with V and J called. Part of the clones is missing from these tables; in studies checked, under half for an unresolved V gene and the rest for unknown reasons. The sample table shows about 370,000 clones, and around 89% are seen once. Around 3% of the sample rests with the top ten. Sequencing input: peripheral blood. The receptors here all came from a woman aged 25 to 39 with COVID-19, enrolled during active disease.

This chain uses TRBV3-1 (or the pseudogene TRBV3-2) with TRBJ1-5; perhaps TRBD1 as D (6 bases). Per the germline V gene, CDR1 is LGHDT and CDR2 is YNNKEL (reference sequence). V lost 6 bases to trimming and J lost 4 bases, with 10 bases between them. This CDR3 is 13 amino acids long. The CDR3 loop reads CASSRDKNQPQHF. The CDR3, as DNA: TGTGCCAGCAGTCGGGACAAGAATCAGCCCCAGCATTTT.

The rearrangement links TRBV30 to TRBJ1-1; D gene uncertain. V lost 3 bases and J 6 bases, leaving 17 bases between the germline ends. Germline V gene data show CDR1 as GTSNPN and CDR2 as SVGIG (reference sequence). The CDR3 runs to 14 residues. The CDR3 DNA reads TGTGCCTGGAGCGCACCAAGAACGGTCGCTGAAGCTTTCTTT. It yields the protein CAWSAPRTVAEAFF.

CDR3 in DNA: TGTGCCAGCAGCTTGATACTGGTACATGAGCAGTTCTTC. Amino acid sequence: CASSLILVHEQFF. V gene TRBV7-9 combines with J gene TRBJ2-1, with D hard to call. In germline, CDR1 is SEHNR, CDR2 FQNEAQ (reference sequence). V was pared by 3 bases and J by 8 bases, with 11 bases between. This CDR3 spans 13 amino acids.

This chain joins TRBV7-6 and TRBJ2-5, with TRBD2 matching over 9 bases. V lost 1 base, J lost 4 bases, and 4 bases stayed unmatched. CDR1 and CDR2 (germline): SGHVS, FNYEAQ. The CDR3 is made up of 15 amino acids. The DNA for the CDR3 is TGTGCCAGCAGCTTAGTCGCGGGGGGGCTAGAGACCCAGTACTTC. Translating it yields CASSLVAGGLETQYF.

The chain recombines TRBV7-9 with TRBJ1-5; no firm D call. The CDR3 loop spans 16 amino acids. Between the trimmed V and J ends, which lost 1 base and 6 bases, there was a span of 16 bases. In germline, CDR1 is SEHNR, CDR2 FQNEAQ (reference sequence). CDR3 protein: CASSLVPGGLGQPQHF. The CDR3 region has the DNA TGTGCCAGCAGCTTAGTTCCAGGCGGGTTAGGTCAGCCCCAGCATTTT.

The chain employs TRBV5-4 and TRBJ1-2; D is possibly TRBD1 (6 bases). Trimming removed 0 bases from V and 8 bases from J, with 11 bases in between. The CDR3 totals 13 residues. CDR1 is SGHNT and CDR2 is YYREEE in the germline V gene (reference sequence). CDR3 nucleotides: TGTGCCAGCAGCTTGGGGGGGCGTGAGGGCTACACCTTC. Protein sequence: CASSLGGREGYTF.

This clone was picked up a small number of times. This chain connects TRBV2 to TRBJ1-1; TRBD1 might be the D (5 bases). The germline V gene encodes CDR1 SNHLY and CDR2 FYNNEI. This CDR3 region has 13 residues. The ends were cut back, 7 bases at V and 3 bases at J, with 12 bases in the middle. This chain's CDR3 is CASKDSRDTEAFF. Written as DNA, the CDR3 is TGTGCCAGCAAAGACAGCCGGGACACTGAAGCTTTCTTT.

This CDR3 reads CASSTLQGLNTEAFF. CDR3 DNA: TGTGCCAGCAGTACTTTACAGGGCCTGAACACTGAAGCTTTCTTT. V gene TRBV6-2 or TRBV6-3 combines with J gene TRBJ1-1; D perhaps matches TRBD1 (6 bases). Trimming left V 5 bases short and J 0 bases short, with 13 bases between. Germline assignment: CDR1 MNHEY and CDR2 SVGEGT. This CDR3 has 15 amino acids.

J is TRBJ1-1 and V is TRBV2; D is unresolved. The CDR3 has 14 residues. V was pared by 2 bases and J by 6 bases, with 13 bases between. The germline V gene encodes CDR1 SNHLY and CDR2 FYNNEI. The CDR3 spells CASSELAGYAEAFF. The CDR3 DNA reads as TGTGCCAGCAGTGAACTTGCGGGATACGCTGAAGCTTTCTTT. Full variable domain (missing parts from reference TRBV2 and TRBJ1-1): EPEVTQTPSHQVTQMGQEVILRCVPISNHLYFYWYRQILGQKVEFLVSFYNNEISEKSEIFDDQFSVERPDGSNFTLKIRSTKLEDSAMYFCASSELAGYAEAFFGQGTRLTVV.

The chain uses TRBV7-9 and TRBJ1-3, with D perhaps TRBD1 (5 bases). The CDR3 sequence is 15 residues long. V lost 3 bases and J lost 2, with 11 bases in between. Per germline, CDR1 SEHNR and CDR2 FQNEAQ (reference sequence). The CDR3 sequence is CASSFSREPGNTIYF. The DNA for the CDR3 is TGTGCCAGCAGCTTTTCCAGGGAACCTGGAAACACCATATATTTT.